This record concerns one TCR beta chain sequence. Its antigen remains unknown. At the time of sampling, donors were nominally healthy, though unrecorded immune exposures were likely. This sample stems from a study of cytomegalovirus exposure and HLA in healthy donors. Study-level information: In an early release, HLA-typed donors contributed tens of millions of unique TCR sequences. General study findings and limits: Data from an earlier analysis indicated that most TCR beta V segments were productive either about 87% or about 30% of the time. In a later analysis, V- and J-gene trimming of beta chains associated with a DCLRE1C missense variant, replicated independently.

The PCR used 60 Vbeta and 13 Jbeta primers. Data came from immunoSEQ multiplex PCR; TCRdb stores just in-frame clones and leaves some out. The sample has 70,000 to 95,000 clones; approximately 65% are singletons. V dropped 0 bases and J dropped 4; count of bases not matched to a gene: 7. CDR1 KGHSH and CDR2 LQKENI come from the germline V gene. CDR3 length: 17 amino acids. The chain recombines TRBV18 with TRBJ2-1, with 9 bases fitting TRBD1. The TCR was taken from a woman aged 25-40 years in good health and CMV-seropositive. Material for sequencing was PBMCs. As DNA, the CDR3 is TGTGCCAGCTCACCACCGATAGGGACAGGGTCGTACAATGAGCAGTTCTTC. Its protein is CASSPPIGTGSYNEQFF.